This record concerns one TCR beta chain sequence. Its target is not known. Germline CDR1 is SQVTM and CDR2 is ANQGSEA. This CDR3 comprises 14 residues. The ends were cut back, 1 base at V and 9 bases at J, with 13 bases in the middle. TCRdb's copy holds only in-frame clones and misses some; the assay was immunoSEQ multiplex PCR. Here the sample spans around 80,000 clones, around 90% being singletons. Peripheral blood came from all dose cohorts at three timepoints. The sample is drawn from a study of OX40 agonist ivuxolimab in advanced cancers. Study context: In this trial design, patients received ivuxolimab intravenously at 0.01 to 10 mg/kg every 2 weeks. The dose-escalation cohort had hepatocellular carcinoma, melanoma, renal cell or head and neck cancer.

Whole-study findings and limits: Certain nonresponding patients likewise had low normalized T-cell clonal expansion.

This receptor was identified in an adult with an advanced solid tumor such as melanoma, head and neck, liver or kidney cancer. This chain uses TRBV29-1 with TRBJ1-6; D may be TRBD1 (6 bases). The sample was CD4+ or CD8+ T cells sorted from blood, taken in a trial of the OX40 agonist ivuxolimab. The DNA for the CDR3 is TGCAGCGTTGAAGGGGGGACACCTGGTTCACCCCTCCACTTT. It codes for CSVEGGTPGSPLHF.